The 7 T cell receptor beta chains given below trace back to one sample, sequenced in a study of blood T cell repertoires in COVID-19 (dated by TCRdb to about 2020). The library relied on the immunoSEQ multiplex PCR assay. TCRdb retrieved this table from immuneACCESS and kept in-frame rearrangements only. Not all clones are present; in checked studies, unresolved V genes account for under half, and no reason is known for the remainder. Recorded for this sample are some 380,000 clones; roughly 86% of them occurred a single time. The top ten constitute roughly 2% of the sample. Material: PBMCs or T cells enriched from blood (not recorded which). Receptors were obtained from a woman in her forties with acute COVID-19.

The chain combines TRBV27 with TRBJ1-1, with 7 bases that match TRBD1. The CDR3 spans 18 residues. Trimming at V came to 1 base and at J to 8 bases, leaving 19 bases not matched to a gene. Germline V gene data show CDR1 as MNHEY and CDR2 as SMNVEV (reference sequence). The CDR3 sequence is CASSLYSGDSGAGREAFF. In nucleotides, the CDR3 is TGTGCCAGCAGTTTATATTCGGGGGACAGTGGGGCGGGGAGGGAAGCTTTCTTT.

V gene TRBV11-2 combines with J gene TRBJ2-1; 9 positions match TRBD2. In germline, CDR1 is SGHAT, CDR2 FQNNGV. CDR3 size: 17 residues. V lost 0 bases, J lost 5 bases, and 8 bases stayed unmatched. The CDR3 region is CASSLDSLAGVHNEQFF. DNA for the CDR3: TGTGCCAGCAGCTTAGATAGTTTAGCGGGGGTACACAATGAGCAGTTCTTC.

This clone occurred once. The genes are TRBV5-1 and TRBJ2-1; D may be TRBD2 (5 bases). Germline CDR1 and CDR2: SGHRS and YFSETQ. The V end was cut by 5 bases, the J end by 4 bases, with 10 bases between. This CDR3 has 13 amino acids. The CDR3 sequence: CASSPDSYNEQFF. CDR3 in DNA: TGCGCCAGCAGTCCGGACTCTTACAATGAGCAGTTCTTC.

J is TRBJ1-1 and V is TRBV24-1; weak D call: TRBD1 (5 bases). The CDR3 covers 13 residues. Germline loops: CDR1 KGHDR, CDR2 SFDVKD. Trimming took off 5 bases at V and 4 bases at J, with 10 bases between the two ends. CDR3 nucleotide sequence: TGTGCCACCAGTGCGGCGGGGGGCACTGAAGCTTTCTTT. It codes for CATSAAGGTEAFF.

V usage is TRBV10-3 and J usage is TRBJ1-2; 10 positions match TRBD1. V lost 10 bases and J lost 0; bases outside the gene matches: 2. The CDR3 is 13 residues long. Germline CDR1 ENHRY, CDR2 SYGVKD. The CDR3 reads CATGTGANYGYTF. The CDR3 bases are TGTGCCACCGGGACAGGGGCTAACTATGGCTACACCTTC.

The chain couples TRBV12-5 to TRBJ2-3; D possibly corresponds to TRBD2 (5 bases). Germline CDR1 and CDR2: LGHNT and FRNRAP. V was trimmed by 5 bases and J by 3 bases, leaving 15 bases between them. The CDR3 spans 15 residues. The CDR3 DNA is TGTGCTAGTGGTGCCGAACTAGGTCGGACAGATACGCAGTATTTT. Protein sequence: CASGAELGRTDTQYF.

This chain uses TRBV5-1 with TRBJ2-3, with a tentative D call TRBD2 (6 bases). Trimming cost V 4 bases and J 1 base, with 10 bases left between them. Germline-derived CDR1 and CDR2 are SGHRS and YFSETQ. The CDR3 covers 14 residues. This CDR3 reads CASSRSGGTDTQYF. DNA of the CDR3: TGCGCCAGCAGCCGTTCGGGGGGCACAGATACGCAGTATTTT.